Following are 24 T cell receptor beta chains from one sample sequenced in a study of blood T cell repertoires in COVID-19. Assay used: immunoSEQ multiplex PCR; TCRdb lists only in-frame clones, some missing. The profile shows approximately 53,000 clones, roughly 90% of them singletons. The sample consisted of peripheral blood. The receptors derive from a human donor in a cohort sampled during active COVID-19.

The J gene is TRBJ2-3, the V gene TRBV6-6; tentatively, D is TRBD1 (6 bases). This CDR3 spans 16 amino acids. The germline V gene encodes CDR1 MNHNY and CDR2 SVGAGI (reference sequence). Trimming stripped 2 bases from V and 3 bases from J, with 15 bases between. The CDR3 sequence: CASSYLRQEWTDTQYF. CDR3 DNA sequence: TGTGCCAGCAGTTACCTTCGACAGGAATGGACAGATACGCAGTATTTT.

This chain uses TRBV30 with TRBJ2-7, with D possibly matching TRBD2 (6 bases). With 7 bases removed from V and 3 bases from J, the gap between germline ends came to 19 bases. CDR3 length: 14 amino acids. The germline CDR1 and CDR2 sequences are GTSNPN and SVGIG (reference sequence). The CDR3 DNA reads as TGTGCCTATCTGGTGCGGGGAAGGGGCTACGAGCAGTACTTC. This gives the protein CAYLVRGRGYEQYF. Filled out from reference TRBV30 and TRBJ2-7, the complete variable domain reads SQTIHQWPATLVQPVGSPLSLECTVEGTSNPNLYWYRQAAGRGLQLLFYSVGIGQISSEVPQNLSASRPQDRQFILSSKKLLLSDSGFYLCAYLVRGRGYEQYFGPGTRLTVT.

The chain recombines TRBV5-1 with TRBJ2-1; 13 bases are shared with TRBD2. The length of the CDR3 is 17 residues. Germline V gene sequence: CDR1 SGHRS, CDR2 YFSETQ. V shed 4 bases, J shed 4 bases, and the junction held 8 bases outside the gene matches. For the CDR3, the DNA is TGCGCCAGCAGCCCCTGGACTAGCGGGGGCCAATACAATGAGCAGTTCTTC. Protein: CASSPWTSGGQYNEQFF.

The J gene is TRBJ2-1, the V gene TRBV3-1 (or the pseudogene TRBV3-2); 11 nucleotides match TRBD2. CDR3 size: 14 residues. CDR1 and CDR2 (germline): LGHDT, YNNKEL (reference sequence). The V segment lost 4 bases and the J segment 10 bases; nucleotides outside the gene matches: 6. The chain's CDR3 is CASSRIAGGREQFF. Written as DNA, the CDR3 is TGTGCCAGCAGCCGAATAGCGGGGGGGCGCGAGCAGTTCTTC.

This sequence joins TRBV15 and TRBJ1-2; D perhaps matches TRBD1 (6 bases). The germline V and J ends were trimmed by 0 bases and 4 bases, with 12 bases remaining between them. This CDR3 has 15 amino acids. CDR1 and CDR2 from the germline V gene are LNHNV and YYDKDF (reference sequence). CDR3 region: CATSRDVTGTYGYTF. The CDR3 DNA follows: TGTGCCACCAGCAGAGATGTCACAGGGACCTATGGCTACACCTTC.

The CDR3 nucleotides read TGCAGCGTTGAAGCCACAGTAGGATCCACAGATACGCAGTATTTT. Its translation is CSVEATVGSTDTQYF. This sequence joins TRBV29-1 and TRBJ2-3; D is uncertain. Germline V gives CDR1 SQVTM, CDR2 ANQGSEA. The length of the CDR3 is 15 residues. Trimming pared 1 base from V and 2 bases from J, leaving 13 bases between.

V gene TRBV5-1 combines with J gene TRBJ2-1; tentatively, D is TRBD2 (5 bases). Germline V gene data show CDR1 as SGHRS and CDR2 as YFSETQ. The CDR3 runs 15 residues. The V gene lost 0 bases and the J gene lost 0 bases, with 7 bases spanning the gap. CDR3 bases: TGCGCCAGCAGCTTGGCGGGGAGCTCCTACAATGAGCAGTTCTTC. Amino acids: CASSLAGSSYNEQFF.

The chain joins TRBV21-1 to TRBJ2-5; TRBD1 is the table's D call, not checked against the DNA. TRBV21-1 is a listed pseudogene. CDR3 length equals 14 residues. The CDR3 bases are TGTGCCAGCAGCAAAGTTAGGACAGGGGAGACCCAGTACTTC. Its translation: CASSKVRTGETQYF.

This clone occurred a few times. The DNA for the CDR3 is TGTGCCAGCAGCCAAAGTTTCTCGACAGGGGGCGATAATAATTCACCCCTCCACTTT. It yields the protein CASSQSFSTGGDNNSPLHF. The V gene is TRBV3-1 (or the pseudogene TRBV3-2), the J gene TRBJ1-6; 10 bases fit TRBD1. Germline CDR1 is LGHDT and CDR2 is YNNKEL (reference sequence). The CDR3 sequence is 19 residues long. Trimming at V came to 2 bases and at J to 5 bases, leaving 12 bases not matched to a gene.

This chain links TRBV7-2 with TRBJ2-7; TRBD2 agrees at 11 bases. V shed 6 bases and J 2 bases; nucleotides not matched to a gene: 6. Germline CDR1 and CDR2: SGHTA and FQGNSA. The CDR3 is 15 residues long. In DNA, the CDR3 is TGTGCCAGCAGGTCTAGCGGGGGGCGAGCCTACGAGCAGTACTTC. It yields the protein CASRSSGGRAYEQYF.

The gene calls are TRBV18 and TRBJ2-7, with 8 bases fitting TRBD2. Germline loops: CDR1 KGHSH, CDR2 LQKENI. V lost 1 base, J lost 6 bases, and 5 bases stayed unmatched. The length of the CDR3 is 14 residues. DNA for the CDR3: TGTGCCAGCTCACCACTAAGCGGGAGATCCGAGCAGTACTTC. Translation: CASSPLSGRSEQYF.

This clone was recorded only once. The rearrangement links TRBV9 to TRBJ2-3; TRBD2 matches at 12 bases. V lost 5 bases and J lost 0; bases outside the gene matches: 13. CDR1 is SGDLS and CDR2 is YYNGEE in the germline V gene. This CDR3 has 19 residues. CDR3 bases: TGTGCCAGCAGTCCTTCCGTACTAGCGGGGGGTTTTAGCACAGATACGCAGTATTTT. It translates to CASSPSVLAGGFSTDTQYF.

The chain uses TRBV28 and TRBJ1-6; TRBD1 agrees at 7 bases. CDR1 and CDR2 from the germline V gene are MDHEN and SYDVKM. The J segment lost 7 bases and the V segment lost 5 bases, leaving 2 bases of the junction unmatched. There are 13 residues in the CDR3. The CDR3 DNA reads as TGTGCCAGCAGTAGGGACAGCAATTCACCCCTCCACTTT. Protein sequence: CASSRDSNSPLHF.

This clone appeared a few times. This chain uses TRBV4-1 with TRBJ1-6; D is unresolved. CDR3 length equals 13 residues. Germline V gives CDR1 MGHRA, CDR2 YSYEKL. Trimming left V 0 bases short and J 12 bases short, with 9 bases between. The CDR3 bases are TGCGCCAGCAGCCAAGAACGAACCGGACCCCTCCACTTT. It codes for CASSQERTGPLHF.

On this clone: The junction departs from germline at one end; a sequencing error may be responsible. This chain uses TRBV3-1 (or the pseudogene TRBV3-2) with TRBJ2-7, with D perhaps TRBD2 (5 bases). The CDR3 sequence is 13 residues long. The germline V gene encodes CDR1 LGHDT and CDR2 YNNKEL (reference sequence). The CDR3 is CASSQPSSHEQYF. In DNA form, the CDR3 reads TGTGCCAGCAGCCAACCTAGCTCCCACGAGCAGTACTTC.

V usage is TRBV28 and J usage is TRBJ2-7; tentatively, D is TRBD1 (6 bases). The CDR3 runs to 12 residues. Germline V lookup: CDR1 MDHEN, CDR2 SYDVKM. V was cut by 7 bases and J by 3 bases, with 10 bases left in between. CDR3: CASTSQGYEQYF. CDR3 DNA sequence: TGTGCCAGCACTTCACAGGGCTACGAGCAGTACTTC.

The V and J genes are TRBV4-3 and TRBJ2-7; 10 bases line up with TRBD1. V shed 5 bases, J shed 6 bases, and the junction held 10 bases outside the gene matches. Germline V lookup: CDR1 LGHNA, CDR2 YSLEER. CDR3 size: 15 residues. CDR3 loop: CASSIGTGEGVEQYF. The CDR3 DNA follows: TGCGCCAGCAGCATTGGGACAGGGGAAGGGGTCGAGCAGTACTTC.

The rearrangement joins TRBV12-3 or TRBV12-4 to TRBJ2-7; 8 bases fit TRBD1. The CDR3 length is 12 residues. J gave up 5 bases and V 5 bases, and 2 bases lay outside the gene matches. The chain's CDR3 is CASSQDRDEQYF. Written as DNA, the CDR3 is TGTGCCAGCAGTCAGGACAGGGACGAGCAGTACTTC.

The chain uses TRBV7-9 and TRBJ1-2, with TRBD1 matching over 12 bases. Germline CDR1 and CDR2: SEHNR and FQNEAQ (reference sequence). The CDR3 sequence is 16 residues long. Germline trimming cut 1 base from V and 6 bases from J; bases unmatched to any gene: 6. The CDR3 DNA reads as TGTGCCAGCAGCTTAGTCCCGGGACAGGGGGCGAATGGCTACACCTTC. It is translated as CASSLVPGQGANGYTF.

This clone has only one observation. This chain connects TRBV28 to TRBJ1-2; 8 bases fit TRBD1. V was clipped by 3 bases and J by 2 bases; unmatched bases: 14. This CDR3 spans 18 amino acids. The germline V gene has CDR1 MDHEN and CDR2 SYDVKM. The DNA for the CDR3 is TGTGCCAGCAGTTTGAAAAGGACAGGGAATTCAATCAACTATGGCTACACCTTC. This codes for CASSLKRTGNSINYGYTF.

The chain uses TRBV6-1 and TRBJ1-4; D remains ambiguous. The CDR3 is 16 amino acids. Germline V lookup: CDR1 MNHNS, CDR2 SASEGT. Trimming removed 3 bases at V and 7 bases at J, with 18 bases between. CDR3 nucleotides: TGTGCCAGCAGTGACCCGTGGGGAGGGATCGGTGAAAAACTGTTTTTT. It is translated as CASSDPWGGIGEKLFF.

This sequence joins TRBV20-1 and TRBJ1-3, with D uncertain. In germline, CDR1 is DFQATT, CDR2 SNEGSKA (reference sequence). This CDR3 is built from 11 residues. The ends were cut back, 0 bases at V and 6 bases at J, with 3 bases in the middle. The CDR3 loop is CSARELNTIYF. For the CDR3, the DNA is TGCAGTGCTAGAGAACTAAACACCATATATTTT.

V gene TRBV2 combines with J gene TRBJ1-1; D unresolved. This CDR3 is 17 amino acids long. Germline CDR1 and CDR2: SNHLY and FYNNEI. V shed 4 bases and J shed 1 base, with 19 bases lying between them. The CDR3 is CASSGSPLRGENTEAFF. CDR3 DNA: TGTGCCAGCAGTGGGTCCCCCCTAAGAGGAGAGAACACTGAAGCTTTCTTT.

This chain links TRBV10-3 with TRBJ2-5, with D maybe TRBD2 (7 bases). CDR3 length equals 15 residues. Trimming cost V 3 bases and J 9 bases, with 20 bases left between them. CDR1 is ENHRY and CDR2 is SYGVKD in the germline V gene. The CDR3 region has the DNA TGTGCCATCAGTGAACCGGGACTCGGGGGGCGGGCCCAGTACTTC. It codes for CAISEPGLGGRAQYF.